This passage covers 32 T cell receptor beta chains from one sample sequenced in a study of cytomegalovirus exposure and HLA in healthy donors. PCR was performed using 60 Vbeta and 13 Jbeta primers. Using immunoSEQ multiplex PCR, the repertoire was profiled, and TCRdb retains in-frame clones only, with some absent. The sample has 110,000 to 150,000 clones; around 80% are singletons. Sequenced sample: PBMCs. The receptor set was obtained from a man aged 30 to 45 in good health and CMV-seronegative.

For the CDR3, the DNA is TGTGCCAGCAGATGGACAGGGGGCACGGGGACCCAGTACTTC. Translation gives CASRWTGGTGTQYF. V usage is TRBV27 and J usage is TRBJ2-5; 11 nucleotides match TRBD1. CDR3 length equals 14 residues. J was trimmed by 7 bases and V by 6 bases; bases with no gene match: 7. Germline CDR1 MNHEY, CDR2 SMNVEV (reference sequence).

The chain couples TRBV7-9 to TRBJ2-7; D may be TRBD1 (6 bases). Trimming took 5 bases from V and 1 from J, leaving 12 bases between them. CDR1 is SEHNR, CDR2 FQNEAQ, per germline (reference sequence). The CDR3 is 14 residues long. The CDR3 sequence: CASSPQQGSYEQYF. DNA of the CDR3: TGTGCCAGCAGCCCTCAACAGGGATCCTACGAGCAGTACTTC.

The genes are TRBV6-6 and TRBJ2-1; TRBD1 aligns across 7 bases. This CDR3 has 12 amino acids. Germline V gene data show CDR1 as MNHNY and CDR2 as SVGAGI (reference sequence). Trimming at V came to 3 bases and at J to 12 bases, leaving 5 bases not matched to a gene. The CDR3 sequence: CASSYRTGAQFF. The CDR3 nucleotides are TGTGCCAGCAGTTATAGGACAGGAGCGCAGTTCTTC.

This clone was recorded a few times. This chain links TRBV6-6 with TRBJ1-1; TRBD1 aligns across 11 bases. Germline CDR1 is MNHNY and CDR2 is SVGAGI (reference sequence). The length of the CDR3 is 15 residues. With 6 bases clipped from V and 3 bases from J, the junction kept 6 bases outside the gene matches. The DNA for the CDR3 is TGTGCCAGCAGACACGGACAGGGGGCTGACACTGAAGCTTTCTTT. It specifies CASRHGQGADTEAFF.

This clone was seen a few times. One junction end disagrees with the germline gene, perhaps due to a read error. The gene calls are TRBV7-9 and TRBJ2-5; 9 nucleotides line up with TRBD2. Germline CDR1 and CDR2: SEHNR and FQNEAQ (reference sequence). This CDR3 has 16 amino acids. Here the CDR3 reads CSSSLGGRGGRETQYF. The CDR3, as DNA: TGTTCCAGCAGCTTAGGTGGGCGGGGGGGCAGGGAGACCCAGTACTTC.

V and J are TRBV28 and TRBJ2-7; D is unclear. The CDR3 extends over 13 amino acids. Germline CDR1 MDHEN, CDR2 SYDVKM. Trimming cost V 4 bases and J 7 bases, with 14 bases left between them. This CDR3 reads CASSWSTPREQYF. The CDR3 bases are TGTGCCAGCAGTTGGTCTACCCCGCGGGAGCAGTACTTC.

The CDR3 DNA follows: TGCGCCAGCAGCTTAGGGGATTACACTGAAGCTTTCTTT. It specifies CASSLGDYTEAFF. This rearrangement joins TRBV5-1 to TRBJ1-1; D perhaps matches TRBD1 (5 bases). The ends were cut back, 2 bases at V and 3 bases at J, with 8 bases in the middle. Germline V gene lookup returns CDR1 SGHRS and CDR2 YFSETQ. CDR3 length: 13 residues.

The chain couples TRBV14 to TRBJ2-1; perhaps TRBD2 as D (5 bases). V lost 1 base, J lost 2 bases, and 18 bases lay in between. Germline V lookup: CDR1 SGHDN, CDR2 FVKESK. The length of the CDR3 is 18 residues. CDR3 coding DNA: TGTGCCAGCAGCCAAGCCGTTGGACTGACTTTCGCCTACAATGAGCAGTTCTTC. This codes for CASSQAVGLTFAYNEQFF.

The CDR3 region is CASSYTNTGELFF. CDR3 bases: TGTGCCAGTAGTTACACGAACACCGGGGAGCTGTTTTTT. V gene TRBV19 combines with J gene TRBJ2-2, with unresolved D. CDR3 length equals 13 residues. V gave up 5 bases and J gave up 0 bases, with 4 bases separating them. CDR1 LNHDA and CDR2 SQIVND come from the germline V gene (reference sequence).

The V and J genes are TRBV11-3 and TRBJ2-7; a weak D match, TRBD2 (7 bases). The CDR3 extends over 14 amino acids. Trimming pared 0 bases from V and 7 bases from J, leaving 13 bases between. Per germline, CDR1 SGHNT and CDR2 YENEEA. This chain's CDR3 is CASSLEGRGSEQYF. Here the CDR3 DNA reads TGTGCCAGCAGCTTAGAGGGGAGGGGGAGTGAGCAGTACTTC.

The J gene is TRBJ1-5, the V gene TRBV5-6; D unresolved. The V end was cut by 6 bases, the J end by 6 bases, with 16 bases between. The CDR3 sequence is 14 residues long. The germline V gene has CDR1 SGHDT and CDR2 YYEEEE. CDR3 region: CASIDAGIGQPQHF. CDR3 coding DNA: TGTGCCAGCATCGATGCGGGTATCGGTCAGCCCCAGCATTTT.

V and J are TRBV30 and TRBJ2-7; 10 bases are shared with TRBD1. The CDR3 length is 15 residues. Germline V gene sequence: CDR1 GTSNPN, CDR2 SVGIG (reference sequence). The trim removed 8 bases at V and 4 bases at J, leaving 14 bases unmatched. The CDR3: CAARAPGQGLYEQYF. The CDR3, as DNA: TGTGCCGCAAGAGCTCCGGGACAGGGGTTGTACGAGCAGTACTTC.

This chain links TRBV27 with TRBJ2-3; D possibly corresponds to TRBD2 (5 bases). V was shortened by 6 bases and J by 6 bases, with 22 bases between the two germline ends. From germline, CDR1 is MNHEY and CDR2 SMNVEV (reference sequence). CDR3 length equals 16 residues. CDR3 residues: CASSLRRGTPPDTQYF. CDR3 nucleotide sequence: TGTGCCAGCAGCCTGAGACGGGGAACGCCACCGGATACGCAGTATTTT.

V and J are TRBV7-9 and TRBJ1-1; tentatively, D is TRBD1 (5 bases). V was pared by 6 bases and J by 1 base, with 12 bases between. Germline V gene sequence: CDR1 SEHNR, CDR2 FQNEAQ (reference sequence). This CDR3 contains 14 residues. The CDR3 protein is CASSSTTGNTEAFF. The CDR3 coding sequence is TGTGCCAGCAGTTCCACCACAGGGAACACTGAAGCTTTCTTT.

The V gene is TRBV27, the J gene TRBJ2-7; possibly TRBD1 for D (5 bases). Trimming took 4 bases from V and 2 from J, leaving 9 bases between them. The CDR3 has 13 residues. Germline CDR1 is MNHEY and CDR2 is SMNVEV (reference sequence). The CDR3 DNA follows: TGTGCCAGCAGTTACAGGCAGACCTACGAGCAGTACTTC. Encoded protein: CASSYRQTYEQYF.

This clone was seen a handful of times. The gene calls are TRBV27 and TRBJ2-7; 9 bases line up with TRBD2. The CDR3 covers 15 residues. CDR1 is MNHEY, CDR2 SMNVEV, per germline (reference sequence). The ends lost 8 bases at V and 2 bases at J; junction bases unmatched: 10. In nucleotides, the CDR3 is TGTGCCAGCGGGGTCGGTGGCGGGGGGGCCTACGAGCAGTACTTC. It encodes CASGVGGGGAYEQYF.

This chain joins TRBV29-1 and TRBJ1-1; 11 bases are a match to TRBD1. Germline assignment: CDR1 SQVTM and CDR2 ANQGSEA. This CDR3 has 15 amino acids. The J segment lost 4 bases and the V segment lost 4 bases, leaving 8 bases of the junction unmatched. The CDR3: CSVVMGTGGFTEAFF. The CDR3 DNA is TGCAGCGTTGTAATGGGGACAGGGGGTTTCACTGAAGCTTTCTTT.

The rearrangement uses TRBV7-2 and TRBJ2-7; 8 nucleotides match TRBD2. The CDR3 spans 15 residues. CDR1 SGHTA and CDR2 FQGNSA come from the germline V gene. The V and J ends lost 4 bases and 2 bases, in that order; junction bases with no gene match: 7. CDR3 region: CASSSLAGKAYEQYF. In DNA form, the CDR3 reads TGTGCCAGCAGCTCATTAGCGGGGAAAGCCTACGAGCAGTACTTC.

The V and J genes are TRBV30 and TRBJ1-2, with 7 bases fitting TRBD1. Losses at the gene ends were 2 bases for V and 8 bases for J; bases not matched to a gene: 8. CDR3 length: 13 amino acids. The germline gives CDR1 GTSNPN, CDR2 SVGIG (reference sequence). The CDR3 bases are TGTGCCTGGAGTATCCACAGGGGAAGGGGCTACACCTTC. This gives the protein CAWSIHRGRGYTF. The variable domain in full, completed from reference TRBV30 and TRBJ1-2, reads SQTIHQWPATLVQPVGSPLSLECTVEGTSNPNLYWYRQAAGRGLQLLFYSVGIGQISSEVPQNLSASRPQDRQFILSSKKLLLSDSGFYLCAWSIHRGRGYTFGSGTRLTVV.

The chain uses TRBV4-2 and TRBJ2-2; a possible D gene is TRBD2 (6 bases). V shed 0 bases and J shed 4 bases, with 15 bases lying between them. This CDR3 has 17 residues. Germline CDR1 reads LGHNA; CDR2 reads YNFKEQ. CDR3 in DNA: TGTGCCAGCAGCCAAGATGTCGGGGGAAGGCTCACCGGGGAGCTGTTTTTT. Protein sequence: CASSQDVGGRLTGELFF.

This chain links TRBV7-9 with TRBJ1-1; 8 bases are a match to TRBD1. V gave up 5 bases and J gave up 8 bases; unmatched junction bases: 4. The CDR3 spans 12 residues. Germline values: CDR1 SEHNR, CDR2 FQNEAQ (reference sequence). The CDR3 here is CASSRTGGEAFF. For the CDR3, the DNA is TGTGCCAGCAGCCGTACAGGGGGAGAAGCTTTCTTT.

The V gene is TRBV29-1, the J gene TRBJ1-5; D uncertain. This CDR3 contains 13 residues. Germline lookup yields CDR1 SQVTM and CDR2 ANQGSEA. Trimming left V 6 bases short and J 2 bases short, with 11 bases between. The CDR3 DNA follows: TGCAGCGTCGCCGGGGAGGGCAATCAGCCCCAGCATTTT. The encoded protein is CSVAGEGNQPQHF.

This sequence joins TRBV5-4 and TRBJ2-2; TRBD1 aligns across 7 bases. Losses at the gene ends were 4 bases for V and 8 bases for J; bases not matched to a gene: 5. In germline, CDR1 is SGHNT, CDR2 YYREEE (reference sequence). CDR3 length: 13 amino acids. The CDR3 DNA reads TGTGCCAGCAGCACGAAGACAGGGGGGGAGCTGTTTTTT. Encoded protein: CASSTKTGGELFF.

This chain links TRBV28 with TRBJ2-7; possibly TRBD1 for D (5 bases). Germline values: CDR1 MDHEN, CDR2 SYDVKM. Deletions cut 2 bases from V and 2 bases from J, with 10 bases between. The CDR3 contains 14 residues. The CDR3 is CASSLVGLTYEQYF. CDR3 coding DNA: TGTGCCAGCAGTTTAGTGGGGCTCACCTACGAGCAGTACTTC.

The V and J genes are TRBV7-9 and TRBJ2-5; 12 nucleotides agree with TRBD1. The DNA matches TRBJ2-7 better at its end, which makes the J call doubtful. CDR3 length: 16 residues. Germline assignment: CDR1 SEHNR and CDR2 FQNEAQ (reference sequence). In nucleotides, the CDR3 is TGTGCCAGCAGCCCTGGGACAGGGGGCGCAGAGTACGAGCAGTACTTC. This codes for CASSPGTGGAEYEQYF.

The chain couples TRBV13 to TRBJ2-3; no clear D. This CDR3 has 11 amino acids. Germline lookup yields CDR1 PRHDT and CDR2 FYEKMQ (reference sequence). The ends were cut back, 3 bases at V and 4 bases at J, with 2 bases in the middle. The CDR3 spells CASSFADTQYF. The CDR3 DNA follows: TGTGCCAGCAGCTTCGCAGATACGCAGTATTTT.

The chain joins TRBV29-1 to TRBJ2-1; 10 bases agree with TRBD1. CDR3 size: 12 residues. Germline V gene sequence: CDR1 SQVTM, CDR2 ANQGSEA. V lost 7 bases, J lost 6 bases, and 3 bases stayed unmatched. The CDR3 is CSARTGGNEQFF. The CDR3 DNA reads TGCAGCGCCCGGACAGGGGGCAATGAGCAGTTCTTC.

This chain connects TRBV11-3 to TRBJ2-1; 12 nucleotides align to TRBD2. The CDR3 contains 15 residues. The junction had 7 bases not matched to a gene; V was cut back by 6 bases and J by 7 bases. Germline-derived CDR1 and CDR2 are SGHNT and YENEEA. The DNA for the CDR3 is TGTGCCAGCAGTGATCCTAGCGGGGGGGGGAATGAGCAGTTCTTC. It yields the protein CASSDPSGGGNEQFF. Supplemented by reference TRBV11-3 and TRBJ2-1, the full variable domain reads EAGVVQSPRYKIIEKKQPVAFWCNPISGHNTLYWYLQNLGQGPELLIRYENEEAVDDSQLPKDRFSAERLKGVDSTLKIQPAELGDSAVYLCASSDPSGGGNEQFFGPGTRLTVL.

The chain carries TRBV19 and TRBJ1-5; 10 bases match TRBD1. CDR1 is LNHDA, CDR2 SQIVND, per germline (reference sequence). This CDR3 contains 15 residues. The junction had 3 bases not matched to a gene; V was cut back by 4 bases and J by 3 bases. CDR3 DNA sequence: TGTGCCAGTAGTACCGGGACAGGGGTCAATCAGCCCCAGCATTTT. It yields the protein CASSTGTGVNQPQHF. Together with reference TRBV19 and TRBJ1-5, the CDR3 gives the full variable domain: DGGITQSPKYLFRKEGQNVTLSCEQNLNHDAMYWYRQDPGQGLRLIYYSQIVNDFQKGDIAEGYSVSREKKESFPLTVTSAQKNPTAFYLCASSTGTGVNQPQHFGDGTRLSIL.

The rearrangement links TRBV28 to TRBJ2-3; D might be TRBD2 (6 bases). This CDR3 comprises 14 residues. V lost 5 bases to trimming and J lost 4 bases, with 13 bases between them. Germline CDR1 and CDR2: MDHEN and SYDVKM. The CDR3 coding sequence is TGTGCCAGCAGTCAATCCGGGAGTGCAGATACGCAGTATTTT. Protein product: CASSQSGSADTQYF.

Written as DNA, the CDR3 is TGCGCCAGCAGCTACCTTACAACAGGGATGAACACTGAAGCTTTCTTT. This translates into CASSYLTTGMNTEAFF. This chain links TRBV5-1 with TRBJ1-1; D may be TRBD1 (6 bases). The length of the CDR3 is 16 residues. V was trimmed by 3 bases and J by 0 bases, leaving 15 bases between them. CDR1 is SGHRS, CDR2 YFSETQ, per germline.

The J gene is TRBJ2-2, the V gene TRBV6-1, with D maybe TRBD1 (6 bases). Germline V CDR1 and CDR2: MNHNS, SASEGT. CDR3 length: 15 residues. Trimming removed 5 bases from V and 6 bases from J, with 16 bases in between. The CDR3 is CASSPGTQTAGELFF. The CDR3 region has the DNA TGTGCCAGCAGTCCCGGGACACAAACGGCCGGGGAGCTGTTTTTT.